These 30 T cell receptor beta chains came from one sample sequenced in a study of T cells in women clearing cervical HPV infection. Clones were read by immunoSEQ multiplex PCR, and TCRdb kept only the in-frame ones, dropping some. This repertoire includes 30,000 to 45,000 clones. Sequenced: blood buffy coat. Receptor source: a woman between 18 and 69 years old with a cervical HPV16 infection that either progressed to CIN3+ or cleared (not recorded which).

Turning to this clone: The CDR3 is cut off 3 residues early in the read; its end comes from the germline J gene. J is TRBJ2-5 and V is TRBV20-1; 10 nucleotides agree with TRBD2. CDR1 DFQATT and CDR2 SNEGSKA come from the germline V gene (reference sequence). This CDR3 comprises 14 residues. V lost 1 base and J lost 4; bases outside the gene matches: 3. The CDR3 bases that were read are TGCAGTGCTAGAGTGAGCGGGAGGGTAGAGACC. It specifies CSARVSGRVET. From start to end, the CDR3 is CSARVSGRVETQYF.

Notes on this clone: The CDR3 is cut off 3 residues early in the read; its end comes from the germline J gene. The chain combines TRBV20-1 with TRBJ1-2; D is unclear. The germline gives CDR1 DFQATT, CDR2 SNEGSKA (reference sequence). This CDR3 region has 13 residues. The ends were cut back, 1 base at V and 2 bases at J, with 8 bases in the middle. This CDR3 reads CSARVGSNYGYTF. The DNA read from the CDR3 is TGCAGTGCTAGAGTAGGGTCCAACTATGGC.

In the case of this clone: The read halts 3 residues ahead of the CDR3 end, with the missing end drawn from the germline J gene. The chain combines TRBV9 with TRBJ1-2; 7 bases match TRBD1. This CDR3 region has 15 residues. In germline, CDR1 is SGDLS, CDR2 YYNGEE. V lost 0 bases and J lost 4; bases outside the gene matches: 6. CDR3 sequence: CASSVDTAGGYGYTF. The part of the CDR3 DNA that was read is TGTGCCAGCAGCGTAGATACAGCAGGGGGCTATGGC.

CDR3 amino acids: CSARDRGGSPLHF. CDR3 DNA (partial): TGCAGTGCTAGAGATAGGGGGGGTTCACCC. The V call is TRBV20-1, the J call TRBJ1-6; maybe TRBD1 (6 bases). The sequenced fragment ends 3 residues before the CDR3 boundary, so the rest is inferred from the germline J gene. The V end lost 0 bases, the J end lost 9 bases, and 9 bases lay between the germline ends. CDR3 length: 13 amino acids. From germline, CDR1 is DFQATT and CDR2 SNEGSKA (reference sequence).

The CDR3 DNA, read in part, is TGTGCCAGCAACCCGGGACAACCTAACTATGGC. This gives the protein CASNPGQPNYG. The CDR3 in full is CASNPGQPNYGYTF. The chain has TRBV2 and TRBJ1-2; tentative D call: TRBD1 (6 bases). The read terminates 3 residues before the CDR3 end, so the remaining end is supplied by the germline J gene. The ends were cut back, 7 bases at V and 0 bases at J, with 12 bases in the middle. CDR1 SNHLY and CDR2 FYNNEI come from the germline V gene. The CDR3 is made up of 14 amino acids.

Note on this clone: Germline is not matched at one junction end, which may reflect a read error. The read ends 3 residues shy of where the CDR3 ends; the end is completed using the germline J gene. The rearrangement links TRBV4-2 to TRBJ1-1; D is possibly TRBD1 (6 bases). Germline V gene sequence: CDR1 LGHNA, CDR2 YNFKEQ. This CDR3 is 16 amino acids long. CDR3 bases read: TGCGCCAGCAGCCAAGGAGGGGGAAGGGCGGGCACTGAA. Translating gives CASSQGGGRAGTE. The CDR3, in full, reads CASSQGGGRAGTEAFF.

Note on this clone: Read data end 3 residues before the CDR3 end; the end is taken from the germline J gene. This specimen includes other DNA sequences encoding the same CDR3. The V call is TRBV2, the J call TRBJ1-5; 7 bases align to TRBD1. This CDR3 contains 14 residues. Losses at the gene ends were 4 bases for V and 4 bases for J; bases not matched to a gene: 4. Germline loops: CDR1 SNHLY, CDR2 FYNNEI. CDR3 sequence: CASSGTGGNQPQHF. CDR3 DNA (partial): TGTGCCAGCAGTGGGACAGGCGGAAATCAGCCC.

As regards this clone: The read is 3 residues too short to cover the CDR3 end, so that end is filled in from the germline J gene. The rearrangement uses TRBV19 and TRBJ1-4; D is unclear. Germline V gene sequence: CDR1 LNHDA, CDR2 SQIVND (reference sequence). This CDR3 is 13 amino acids long. The V and J ends lost 6 bases and 8 bases respectively, with 13 bases between them. The covered CDR3 bases are TGTGCCAGTAGGCGGTCCGCGGGCGAAAAA. Amino acid sequence: CASRRSAGEK. From start to end, the CDR3 is CASRRSAGEKLFF.

A remark on this clone: The read ends 3 residues shy of where the CDR3 ends; the end is completed using the germline J gene. The chain combines TRBV28 with TRBJ2-7; 7 bases line up with TRBD1. CDR3 length: 12 residues. Germline V CDR1 and CDR2: MDHEN, SYDVKM. Trimming cost V 4 bases and J 4 bases; bases outside gene matches: 1. CDR3 in amino acids: CASSSTGYEQYF. The covered CDR3 bases are TGTGCCAGCAGTTCGACAGGGTACGAG.

In the case of this clone: The read terminates 3 residues ahead of where the CDR3 ends, so the germline J gene completes it. V is TRBV20-1 and J is TRBJ1-3; D perhaps matches TRBD1 (6 bases). Germline CDR1 is DFQATT and CDR2 is SNEGSKA (reference sequence). There are 18 residues in the CDR3. V lost 5 bases, J lost 5 bases, and 28 bases lay in between. Incomplete CDR3 DNA: TGCAGTGCTCCCTCGGGGGCGGGGGCCGGTTCATATAGAAACACC. Protein: CSAPSGAGAGSYRNT. The entire CDR3 protein reads CSAPSGAGAGSYRNTIYF.

The CDR3 DNA, read in part, is TGCAGCGTTGCAGGGTCGAATAGCAATCAGCCC. Its protein product is CSVAGSNSNQP. The full CDR3 protein is CSVAGSNSNQPQHF. The J gene is TRBJ1-5, the V gene TRBV29-1; weak D call: TRBD1 (5 bases). The CDR3 end falls 3 residues outside the read, so it is completed with the germline J gene. Per germline, CDR1 SQVTM and CDR2 ANQGSEA. The V gene lost 4 bases and the J gene lost 0 bases, with 10 bases spanning the gap. The CDR3 length is 14 residues.

Comments on this clone: The read terminates 3 residues ahead of where the CDR3 ends, so the germline J gene completes it. The chain links TRBV7-2 to TRBJ1-5; TRBD1 aligns across 7 bases. CDR3 length: 13 residues. Germline CDR1 SGHTA, CDR2 FQGNSA. Trimming removed 5 bases from V and 4 bases from J; junction bases left unmatched: 2. The sequenced part of the CDR3 DNA is TGTGCCAGCAGCCCGACAGGGAATCAGCCC. It encodes CASSPTGNQP. The CDR3, in full, reads CASSPTGNQPQHF.

Note on this clone: At one end, the junction sequence differs from germline, possibly due to a read error. The read falls 3 residues short of the CDR3 end, and the missing part is taken from the germline J gene. This chain connects TRBV4-2 to TRBJ2-7, with a tentative D call TRBD2 (6 bases). The CDR3 consists of 15 residues. Per the germline V gene, CDR1 is LGHNA and CDR2 is YNFKEQ. CDR3 DNA, as far as it was read: TGCGCCAGCAGCCAAAATCCGGGACTTACCTACGAG. Translated: CASSQNPGLTYE. The full-length CDR3 reads as CASSQNPGLTYEQYF.

With respect to this clone: Read sequence stops 3 residues before the CDR3 end, and the germline J gene provides the missing end. V and J are TRBV7-2 and TRBJ2-1, with 7 nucleotides matching TRBD2. Germline V lookup: CDR1 SGHTA, CDR2 FQGNSA. V was pared by 1 base and J by 5 bases, with 2 bases of the junction left unmatched. The CDR3 runs 14 residues. The part of the CDR3 DNA that was read is TGTGCCAGCAGCTTAGGACTAGCTAACAATGAG. Protein product: CASSLGLANNE. The entire CDR3 sequence reads CASSLGLANNEQFF.

The CDR3 loop is CASSEVGTALSIGHNEQFF. The sequenced part of the CDR3 DNA is TGTGCCAGCAGTGAAGTTGGGACAGCCCTTTCAATAGGCCACAATGAG. V usage is TRBV6-1 and J usage is TRBJ2-1; 7 positions agree with TRBD1. The read gets to within 3 residues of the CDR3 end, and the germline J gene fills in the rest. The CDR3 runs 19 residues. Germline V lookup: CDR1 MNHNS, CDR2 SASEGT. The trim removed 1 base at V and 5 bases at J, leaving 17 bases unmatched.

Partial CDR3 DNA: TGCAGTGCTAGAGAATGGAGGGCGGGAGGGCCCTCGAACACCGGGGAG. It codes for CSAREWRAGGPSNTGE. The full CDR3 reads CSAREWRAGGPSNTGELFF. The chain joins TRBV20-1 to TRBJ2-2, with TRBD2 matching over 9 bases. The read terminates 3 residues ahead of where the CDR3 ends, so the germline J gene completes it. CDR3 length equals 19 residues. CDR1 is DFQATT, CDR2 SNEGSKA, per germline (reference sequence). V trimming: 0 bases; J trimming: 0 bases; junction bases outside the gene matches: 11.

As concerns this clone: The missing CDR3 end, 3 residues past where the read stops, is filled in from the germline J gene. The genes are TRBV6-2 or TRBV6-3 and TRBJ1-5, with a tentative D call TRBD1 (5 bases). The CDR3 is 16 amino acids. In germline, CDR1 is MNHEY, CDR2 SVGEGT. Trimming removed 2 bases at V and 5 bases at J, with 16 bases between. CDR3 DNA (partial): TGTGCCAGCAGTTACGGGCTCGACAGAAACTATCAGCCC. Protein sequence: CASSYGLDRNYQP. The whole CDR3 is CASSYGLDRNYQPQHF.

For this clone: The read gets to within 3 residues of the CDR3 end, and the germline J gene fills in the rest. The V gene is TRBV28, the J gene TRBJ2-1; weak D call: TRBD1 (6 bases). The CDR3 runs 15 residues. The V end was cut by 1 base, the J end by 8 bases, with 15 bases between. Germline loops: CDR1 MDHEN, CDR2 SYDVKM. CDR3 DNA, as far as it was read: TGTGCCAGCAGTTTATCCGGTTCCAGGGGAGATGAG. This encodes CASSLSGSRGDE. The entire CDR3 reads CASSLSGSRGDEQFF.

Concerning this clone itself: Coverage ceases 3 residues before the CDR3 finishes, and the germline J gene fills in the end. The chain carries TRBV6-2 or TRBV6-3 and TRBJ2-3, with D tentatively TRBD1 (5 bases). The CDR3 consists of 11 residues. Germline V gene sequence: CDR1 MNHEY, CDR2 SVGEGT. Partial CDR3 DNA: TGTGCCAGCAGTCAGGGCGCAACG. This translates into CASSQGAT. The CDR3, in full, reads CASSQGATQYF.

As for this clone: The DNA ends 3 residues before the CDR3 does, and the rest of the CDR3 is filled in from the germline J gene. V is TRBV18 and J is TRBJ1-1; D unclear. The CDR3 sequence is 13 residues long. Germline CDR1 and CDR2: KGHSH and LQKENI. Trimming pared 1 base from V and 3 bases from J, leaving 6 bases between. CDR3 in amino acids: CASSPRPDTEAFF. Partial CDR3 DNA: TGTGCCAGCTCACCACGCCCGGACACTGAA.

In the case of this clone: The read halts 3 residues ahead of the CDR3 end, with the missing end drawn from the germline J gene. The chain recombines TRBV12-3 or TRBV12-4 with TRBJ2-5; weak D call: TRBD2 (6 bases). CDR3 length equals 13 residues. V was shortened by 3 bases and J by 4 bases, with 9 bases between the two germline ends. The DNA read from the CDR3 is TGTGCCAGCAGTTTCGGGGGAGGAGAGACC. It codes for CASSFGGGET. The full CDR3 is CASSFGGGETQYF.

The sequenced part of the CDR3 DNA is TGTGCCAGCAGCCGACCACCGGGACAGGGGGCTGATACG. Translating gives CASSRPPGQGADT. The whole CDR3 sequence reads CASSRPPGQGADTQYF. The chain uses TRBV7-8 and TRBJ2-3; 12 bases are shared with TRBD1. The CDR3 end lies 3 residues beyond the end of the read and is filled in from the germline J gene. This CDR3 is built from 16 residues. Germline V gene data show CDR1 as SGHVS and CDR2 as FQNEAQ. Losses at the gene ends were 5 bases for V and 6 bases for J; bases not matched to a gene: 9.

As regards this clone: From the germline J gene comes the end of the CDR3, since the read stops 3 residues before it. In the same sample, other DNA sequences code for this CDR3. This sequence joins TRBV9 and TRBJ2-1; TRBD1 matches 7 bases. V was clipped by 4 bases and J by 0 bases; unmatched bases: 10. Germline CDR1 and CDR2: SGDLS and YYNGEE. The CDR3 consists of 17 residues. CDR3 DNA, as far as it was read: TGTGCCAGCAGCTACACGACTACAGGGGTCTCCTACAATGAG. Its protein product is CASSYTTTGVSYNE. The whole CDR3 protein is CASSYTTTGVSYNEQFF.

In regard to this clone: The read terminates 3 residues ahead of where the CDR3 ends, so the germline J gene completes it. The J gene is TRBJ1-2, the V gene TRBV7-9, with 7 bases lining up with TRBD1. J was trimmed by 4 bases and V by 5 bases; bases with no gene match: 10. Germline V lookup: CDR1 SEHNR, CDR2 FQNEAQ (reference sequence). The CDR3 has 15 residues. The CDR3 reads CASSPPSTGPYGYTF. The CDR3 DNA, read in part, is TGTGCCAGCAGCCCCCCCTCGACAGGGCCCTATGGC.

Concerning this clone: Read coverage stops 3 residues before the CDR3 terminus; the germline J gene supplies the remainder. The rearrangement uses TRBV14 and TRBJ2-1; 10 bases are shared with TRBD1. CDR3 length: 16 residues. V trimming: 1 base; J trimming: 9 bases; junction bases outside the gene matches: 9. The germline V gene has CDR1 SGHDN and CDR2 FVKESK. The CDR3 bases that were read are TGTGCCAGCAGCCAAGGGTTGGGACAGGGGAATCGTGAG. Translating it yields CASSQGLGQGNRE. The whole CDR3 reads CASSQGLGQGNREQFF.

Comments on this clone: The CDR3 extends 3 residues past the end of the read, so its final part is completed from the germline J gene. This chain joins TRBV5-4 and TRBJ1-1; the match to TRBD1 covers 7 bases. Germline CDR1 and CDR2: SGHNT and YYREEE (reference sequence). The CDR3 covers 15 residues. V gave up 0 bases and J gave up 6 bases; unmatched junction bases: 8. The DNA read from the CDR3 is TGTGCCAGCAGCTTGGCCCGACAGGGAGAACCTGAA. Protein product: CASSLARQGEPE. The CDR3 as a whole reads CASSLARQGEPEAFF.

To note about this clone: Coverage ceases 3 residues before the CDR3 finishes, and the germline J gene fills in the end. This chain joins TRBV11-1 and TRBJ2-7, with TRBD2 identical over 7 bases. CDR1 is SGHAT, CDR2 FQDESV, per germline (reference sequence). V shed 3 bases and J 0 bases; nucleotides not matched to a gene: 5. The CDR3 extends over 15 amino acids. CDR3: CASSFTGTNSYEQYF. CDR3 DNA, as far as it was read: TGTGCCAGCAGCTTCACCGGGACTAACTCCTACGAG.

To note about this clone: The DNA ends 3 residues before the CDR3 does, and the rest of the CDR3 is filled in from the germline J gene. This chain joins TRBV19 and TRBJ2-2; possible D gene TRBD1, 6 bases. Between the trimmed V and J ends, which lost 4 bases and 1 base, there was a span of 7 bases. Germline-derived CDR1 and CDR2 are LNHDA and SQIVND (reference sequence). The CDR3 is 14 residues long. The part of the CDR3 DNA that was read is TGTGCCAGTAGTACCAGGGGGAACACCGGGGAG. Its translation is CASSTRGNTGE. The whole CDR3 protein reads CASSTRGNTGELFF. Full variable domain (rest looked up from reference TRBV19 and TRBJ2-2): DGGITQSPKYLFRKEGQNVTLSCEQNLNHDAMYWYRQDPGQGLRLIYYSQIVNDFQKGDIAEGYSVSREKKESFPLTVTSAQKNPTAFYLCASSTRGNTGELFFGEGSRLTVL.

Worth noting for this clone: The CDR3 goes on 3 residues after the read ends, and that part is filled in from the germline J gene. This chain joins TRBV5-1 and TRBJ2-2, with 10 bases matching TRBD1. The CDR3 has 17 amino acids. The V gene end was trimmed by 4 bases and the J gene end by 4 bases; junction bases not matched to a gene: 10. From germline, CDR1 is SGHRS and CDR2 YFSETQ. The CDR3: CASSAPGTGVSTGELFF. CDR3 DNA (partial): TGCGCCAGCAGCGCCCCCGGGACAGGGGTTTCCACCGGGGAG.

On this clone: An end of the junction does not agree with germline; a read error may underlie this. The read stops 3 residues short of the end of the CDR3; the missing end is completed from the germline J gene. Other DNA sequences in this sample translate to the same CDR3. The chain combines TRBV6-2 or TRBV6-3 with TRBJ1-5; no definite D call. The CDR3 runs to 15 residues. CDR1 and CDR2 (germline): MNHEY, SVGEGT. Partial CDR3 DNA: TGTGCTAGCAGTTACTCGATCCAGAGCAATCAGCCC. It codes for CASSYSIQSNQP. The CDR3 as a whole reads CASSYSIQSNQPQHF.